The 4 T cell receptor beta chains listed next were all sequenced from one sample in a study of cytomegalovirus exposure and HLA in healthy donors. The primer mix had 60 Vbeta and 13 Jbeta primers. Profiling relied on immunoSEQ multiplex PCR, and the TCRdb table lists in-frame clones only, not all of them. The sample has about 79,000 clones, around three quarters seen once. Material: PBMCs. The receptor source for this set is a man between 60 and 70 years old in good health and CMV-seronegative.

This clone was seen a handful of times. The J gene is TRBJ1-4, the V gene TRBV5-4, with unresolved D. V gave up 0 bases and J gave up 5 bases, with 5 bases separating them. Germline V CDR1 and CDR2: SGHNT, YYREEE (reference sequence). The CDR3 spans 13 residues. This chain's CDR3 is CASSLDWNEKLFF. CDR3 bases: TGTGCCAGCAGCTTGGACTGGAATGAAAAACTGTTTTTT.

CDR3 DNA: TGTGCCAGCAGCTTAGTGCCGCGGGGAGGGGCCAACGTCCTGACTTTC. Residues: CASSLVPRGGANVLTF. This sequence joins TRBV7-2 and TRBJ2-6; tentatively, D is TRBD2 (6 bases). Trimming removed 1 base from V and 4 bases from J, with 11 bases in between. Germline CDR1 and CDR2: SGHTA and FQGNSA. There are 16 residues in the CDR3.

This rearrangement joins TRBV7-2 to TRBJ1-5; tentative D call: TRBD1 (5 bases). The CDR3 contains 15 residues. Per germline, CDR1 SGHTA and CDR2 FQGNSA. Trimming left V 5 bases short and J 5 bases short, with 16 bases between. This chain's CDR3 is CASSSDGQGHQPQHF. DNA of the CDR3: TGTGCCAGCAGCAGCGACGGGCAGGGTCATCAGCCCCAGCATTTT.

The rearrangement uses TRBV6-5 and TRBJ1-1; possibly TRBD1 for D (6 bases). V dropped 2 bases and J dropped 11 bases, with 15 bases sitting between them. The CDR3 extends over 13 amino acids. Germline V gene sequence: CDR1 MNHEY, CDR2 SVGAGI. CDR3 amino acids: CASSYRRGDGAFF. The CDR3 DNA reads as TGTGCCAGCAGTTACCGCAGGGGCGATGGGGCTTTCTTT.